Below, one T cell receptor beta chain is given with its context. Its specificity is unknown. This specimen comes from a study of PD-1 blockade in classical Hodgkin lymphoma. Study-wide context: Patients got intravenous nivolumab 3 mg/kg every 2 weeks. Whole-study results and caveats: Relative to healthy donors, newly diagnosed patients reportedly had lower baseline TCR diversity, which was reported as lower still in relapsed/refractory patients. Only CD4+ TCR diversity, not CD8+, had risen significantly by C4D1. Differences between repertoires have undefined causes, possibly disease activity or prior therapy.

Clones were read by immunoSEQ multiplex PCR, and TCRdb kept only the in-frame ones, dropping some. The table lists roughly 14,000 clones, approximately 60% of them singletons, with 9.5% to 12% in the top ten. Every patient relapsed after autologous stem cell transplantation, and brentuximab vedotin exposure varied. The material sequenced was peripheral blood mononuclear cells (PBMCs), taken at baseline. This TCR derives from a human donor with classical Hodgkin lymphoma.

CDR3 in DNA: TGTGCCAGCAGCTTGGCCGGGACAGGGTTCTACGAGCAGTACTTC. Encoded protein: CASSLAGTGFYEQYF. V and J are TRBV5-6 and TRBJ2-7; 9 nucleotides match TRBD1. With 0 bases clipped from V and 3 bases from J, the junction kept 4 bases outside the gene matches. CDR1 is SGHDT, CDR2 YYEEEE, per germline. The CDR3 has 15 amino acids.